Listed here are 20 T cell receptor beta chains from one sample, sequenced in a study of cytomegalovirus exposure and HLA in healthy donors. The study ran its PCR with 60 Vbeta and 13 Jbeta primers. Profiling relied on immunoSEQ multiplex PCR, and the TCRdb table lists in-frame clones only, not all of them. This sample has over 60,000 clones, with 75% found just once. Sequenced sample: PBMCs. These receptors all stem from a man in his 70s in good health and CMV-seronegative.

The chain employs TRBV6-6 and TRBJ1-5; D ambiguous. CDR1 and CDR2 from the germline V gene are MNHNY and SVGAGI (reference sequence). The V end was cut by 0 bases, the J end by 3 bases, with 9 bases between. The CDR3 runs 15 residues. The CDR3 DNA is TGTGCCAGCAGTTACTCTGGCGGGAACAATCAGCCCCAGCATTTT. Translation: CASSYSGGNNQPQHF.

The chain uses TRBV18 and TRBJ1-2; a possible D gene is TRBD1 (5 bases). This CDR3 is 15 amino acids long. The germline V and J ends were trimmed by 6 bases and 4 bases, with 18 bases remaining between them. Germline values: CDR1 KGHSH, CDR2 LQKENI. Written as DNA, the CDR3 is TGTGCCAGCTCCCCGGGGGAAGCTGGCGTCTATGGCTACACCTTC. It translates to CASSPGEAGVYGYTF.

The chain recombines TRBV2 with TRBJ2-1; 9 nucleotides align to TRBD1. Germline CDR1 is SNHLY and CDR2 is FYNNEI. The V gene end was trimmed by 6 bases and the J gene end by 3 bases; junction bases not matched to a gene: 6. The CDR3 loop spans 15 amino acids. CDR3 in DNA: TGTGCCAGCAGGGTAGAGGGACAGGGCTACAATGAGCAGTTCTTC. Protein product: CASRVEGQGYNEQFF.

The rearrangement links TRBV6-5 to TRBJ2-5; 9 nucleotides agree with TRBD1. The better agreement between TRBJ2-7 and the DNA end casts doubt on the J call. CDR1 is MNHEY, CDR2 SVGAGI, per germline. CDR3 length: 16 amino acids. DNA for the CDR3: TGTGCCAGCAGTTACAAGGGACAGGGATTCACCTACGAGCAGTACTTC. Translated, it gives CASSYKGQGFTYEQYF.

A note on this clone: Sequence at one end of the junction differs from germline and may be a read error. The CDR3 bases are TGTGCCAGCATTAAAACGTCCGGGACAGGGGGCGAGCAGCACTTC. This gives the protein CASIKTSGTGGEQHF. The rearrangement uses TRBV2 and TRBJ2-7; TRBD1 agrees at 12 bases. Germline assignment: CDR1 SNHLY and CDR2 FYNNEI. This CDR3 spans 15 amino acids.

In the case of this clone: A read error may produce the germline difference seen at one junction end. The CDR3 nucleotides read TGTTCCAGCAGTCTTCCCGTGAGGCTAGCGGGAGTTAGCGGGGAGCTGTTTTTT. Its translation: CSSSLPVRLAGVSGELFF. V is TRBV7-9 and J is TRBJ2-2, with 10 bases lining up with TRBD2. Per the germline V gene, CDR1 is SEHNR and CDR2 is FQNEAQ (reference sequence). This CDR3 region has 18 residues.

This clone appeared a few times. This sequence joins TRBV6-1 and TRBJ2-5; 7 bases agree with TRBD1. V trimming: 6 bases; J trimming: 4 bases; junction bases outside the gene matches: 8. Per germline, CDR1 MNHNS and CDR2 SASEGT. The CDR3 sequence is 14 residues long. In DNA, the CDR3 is TGTGCCAGCAGCTACTTGACAGGGTCAGAGACCCAGTACTTC. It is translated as CASSYLTGSETQYF.

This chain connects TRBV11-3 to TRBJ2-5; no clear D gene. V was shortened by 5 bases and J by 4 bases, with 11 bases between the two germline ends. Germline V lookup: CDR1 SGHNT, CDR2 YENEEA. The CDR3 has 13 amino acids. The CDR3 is CASSPSVSETQYF. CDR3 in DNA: TGTGCCAGCAGCCCCTCCGTCTCAGAGACCCAGTACTTC.

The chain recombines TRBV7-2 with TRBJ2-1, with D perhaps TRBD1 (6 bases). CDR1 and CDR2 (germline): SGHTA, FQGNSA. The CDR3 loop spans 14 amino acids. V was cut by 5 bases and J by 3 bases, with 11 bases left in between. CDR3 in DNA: TGTGCCAGCAGCCTGGGGGCTAGCTACAATGAGCAGTTCTTC. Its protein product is CASSLGASYNEQFF.

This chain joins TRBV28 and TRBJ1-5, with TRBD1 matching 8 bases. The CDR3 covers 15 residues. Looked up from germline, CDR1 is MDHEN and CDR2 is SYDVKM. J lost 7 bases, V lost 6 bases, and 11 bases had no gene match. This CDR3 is CASRDFATGDQPQHF. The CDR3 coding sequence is TGTGCCAGCAGAGACTTCGCGACAGGGGACCAGCCCCAGCATTTT.

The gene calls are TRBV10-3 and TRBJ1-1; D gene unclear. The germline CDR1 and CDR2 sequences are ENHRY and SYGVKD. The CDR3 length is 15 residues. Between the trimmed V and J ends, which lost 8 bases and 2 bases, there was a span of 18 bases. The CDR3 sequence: CAIGSRETSNTEAFF. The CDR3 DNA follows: TGTGCCATCGGGTCTAGGGAGACCTCTAACACTGAAGCTTTCTTT.

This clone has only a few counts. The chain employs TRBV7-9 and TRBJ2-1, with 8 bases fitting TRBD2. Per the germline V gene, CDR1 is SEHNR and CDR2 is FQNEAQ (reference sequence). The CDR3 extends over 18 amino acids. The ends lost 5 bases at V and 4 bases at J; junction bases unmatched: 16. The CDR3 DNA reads TGTGCCAGCAGCCCCCGAGGAGCAGCGGGGGCCAGGTACAATGAGCAGTTCTTC. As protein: CASSPRGAAGARYNEQFF. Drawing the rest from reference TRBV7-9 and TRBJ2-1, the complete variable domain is DTGVSQNPRHKITKRGQNVTFRCDPISEHNRLYWYRQTLGQGPEFLTYFQNEAQLEKSRLLSDRFSAERPKGSFSTLEIQRTEQGDSAMYLCASSPRGAAGARYNEQFFGPGTRLTVL.

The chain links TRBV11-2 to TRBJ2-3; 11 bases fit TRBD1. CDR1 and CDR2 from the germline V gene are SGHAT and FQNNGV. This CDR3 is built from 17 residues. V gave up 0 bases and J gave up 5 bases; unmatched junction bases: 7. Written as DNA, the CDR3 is TGTGCCAGCAGCTTAGACGGTCGGGGACAGGGGGGAGATACGCAGTATTTT. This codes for CASSLDGRGQGGDTQYF.

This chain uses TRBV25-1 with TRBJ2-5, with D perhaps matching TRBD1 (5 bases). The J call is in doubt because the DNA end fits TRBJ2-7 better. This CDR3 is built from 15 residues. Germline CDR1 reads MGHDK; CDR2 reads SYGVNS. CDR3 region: CASSEFEGAAYEQYF. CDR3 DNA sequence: TGTGCCAGCAGTGAATTTGAAGGGGCGGCCTACGAGCAGTACTTC.

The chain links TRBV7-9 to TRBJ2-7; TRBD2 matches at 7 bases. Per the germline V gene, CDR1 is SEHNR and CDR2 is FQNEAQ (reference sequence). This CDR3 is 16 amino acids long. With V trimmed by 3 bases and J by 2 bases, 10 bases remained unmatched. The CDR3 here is CASSLVRGGFTYEQYF. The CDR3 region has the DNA TGTGCCAGCAGCTTGGTTAGGGGAGGGTTCACCTACGAGCAGTACTTC.

CDR3 DNA sequence: TGCGCCAGCAGCCTCGGACTTACTGGAAAAGAGACCCAGTACTTC. This sequence encodes CASSLGLTGKETQYF. The chain is built from TRBV5-1 and TRBJ2-5, with D perhaps TRBD2 (5 bases). V lost 4 bases, J lost 3 bases, and 16 bases lay in between. The CDR3 is 15 amino acids. Germline V gene lookup returns CDR1 SGHRS and CDR2 YFSETQ.

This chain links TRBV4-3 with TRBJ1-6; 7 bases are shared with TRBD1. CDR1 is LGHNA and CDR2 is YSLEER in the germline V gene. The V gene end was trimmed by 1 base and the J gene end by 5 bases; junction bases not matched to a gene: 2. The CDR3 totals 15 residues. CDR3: CASSQVTGNNSPLHF. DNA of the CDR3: TGCGCCAGCAGCCAAGTGACAGGGAATAATTCACCCCTCCACTTT.

This CDR3 is CASSFTPGTGTHYGYTF. DNA for the CDR3: TGTGCCAGCAGCTTTACTCCCGGGACAGGGACGCACTATGGCTACACCTTC. The chain couples TRBV11-2 to TRBJ1-2; TRBD1 aligns across 9 bases. J was trimmed by 3 bases and V by 3 bases; bases with no gene match: 11. This CDR3 contains 17 residues. From germline, CDR1 is SGHAT and CDR2 FQNNGV.

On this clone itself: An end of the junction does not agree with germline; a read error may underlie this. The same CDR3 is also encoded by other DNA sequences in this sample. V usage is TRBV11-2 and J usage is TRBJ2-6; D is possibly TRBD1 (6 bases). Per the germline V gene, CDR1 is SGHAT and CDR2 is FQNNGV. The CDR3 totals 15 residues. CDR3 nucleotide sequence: TGTGCTAGCAGCTTAGAAGGGACAGGGGCCAACGTCCTGACTTTC. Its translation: CASSLEGTGANVLTF.

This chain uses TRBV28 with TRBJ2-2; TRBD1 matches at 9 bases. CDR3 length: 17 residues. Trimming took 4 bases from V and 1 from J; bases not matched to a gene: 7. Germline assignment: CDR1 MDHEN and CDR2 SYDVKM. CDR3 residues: CASSSTRTGVNTGELFF. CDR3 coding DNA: TGTGCCAGCAGTTCCACCCGGACAGGGGTGAACACCGGGGAGCTGTTTTTT. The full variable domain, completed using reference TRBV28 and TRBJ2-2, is DVKVTQSSRYLVKRTGEKVFLECVQDMDHENMFWYRQDPGLGLRLIYFSYDVKMKEKGDIPEGYSVSREKKERFSLILESASTNQTSMYLCASSSTRTGVNTGELFFGEGSRLTVL.